This T cell receptor (beta chain) was recovered during a study of shared clonotypes between healthy human individuals. Study-wide context: A couple of women and a few men aged 18 to 49 served as donors.

Clones were read by immunoSEQ multiplex PCR, and TCRdb kept only the in-frame ones, dropping some. The sample shows 1 million to 1.3 million clones, around 78% of them seen only once. Deletions cut 0 bases from V and 4 bases from J, with 3 bases between. Germline CDR1 DFQATT, CDR2 SNEGSKA (reference sequence). The CDR3 covers 11 residues. This TCR came from a man younger than 30 in good health. Some clones in this sample may be carry-over from other donors' samples. Sequencing was done on a sample of memory CD4+ T cells from PBMCs. Stated subset: CD45RA-negative fraction. The chain joins TRBV20-1 to TRBJ1-2; D not resolved. The CDR3 region is CSAREAYGYTF. CDR3 bases: TGCAGTGCTAGAGAGGCCTATGGCTACACCTTC.